Presented here are 20 T cell receptor beta chains from one specimen sequenced in a study of post-analysis software for immune sequencing data. General study findings and limits: TRBV segments more frequent in patients than in controls numbered roughly five and included TRBV5-6, TRBV5-1 and TRBV20-1.

Prepared libraries of TCR beta cDNA carried unique molecular identifiers. TCRdb re-called the PCR reads with MiXCR, one entry per CDR3 protein. The sample lists about 460,000 distinct CDR3 sequences, around 40% occurring once. Their recognized antigens are unknown. Sequenced sample: blood. The receptors originated from a girl aged 5-17 years with multiple sclerosis.

There are a few counts of this clonotype. The rearrangement uses TRBV7-9 and TRBJ2-7; D uncertain. In germline, CDR1 is SEHNR, CDR2 FQNEAQ (reference sequence). Trimming stripped 2 bases from V and 5 bases from J, with 7 bases between. The CDR3 covers 12 residues. The CDR3 bases are TGTGCCAGCAGCTTATCTTTAGACGAGCAGTACTTC. Translated, it gives CASSLSLDEQYF.

The V call is TRBV5-1, the J call TRBJ2-5, with 8 bases matching TRBD1. V dropped 3 bases and J dropped 5; count of bases not matched to a gene: 6. The CDR3 runs 14 residues. Germline values: CDR1 SGHRS, CDR2 YFSETQ. CDR3 sequence: CASSWTGQEETQYF. CDR3 nucleotides: TGCGCCAGCAGCTGGACAGGGCAGGAGGAGACCCAGTACTTC.

The chain has TRBV15 and TRBJ2-1; D possibly corresponds to TRBD2 (6 bases). The V end was cut by 3 bases, the J end by 0 bases, with 12 bases between. This CDR3 has 16 residues. The V gene's germline CDR1 is LNHNV and CDR2 YYDKDF (reference sequence). CDR3 nucleotides: TGTGCCACCAGCAGGGGACTTACGAGCTCCTACAATGAGCAGTTCTTC. Protein: CATSRGLTSSYNEQFF.

This chain connects TRBV20-1 to TRBJ2-3; 14 bases align to TRBD2. J gave up 1 base and V 3 bases, and 0 bases lay outside the gene matches. The CDR3 is made up of 15 amino acids. Germline V gene data show CDR1 as DFQATT and CDR2 as SNEGSKA (reference sequence). For the CDR3, the DNA is TGCAGTGCTAGGGGACTAGCGGGAGGCACAGATACGCAGTATTTT. Its translation: CSARGLAGGTDTQYF.

The rearrangement joins TRBV12-3 or TRBV12-4 to TRBJ2-7; D is unresolved. V was clipped by 6 bases and J by 6 bases, with 12 bases between them. The CDR3 extends over 12 amino acids. In DNA, the CDR3 is TGTGCCAGCAGCGCCTTCATGTGCGAGCAGTACTTC. It yields the protein CASSAFMCEQYF.

The chain joins TRBV4-3 to TRBJ1-5, with D uncertain. This CDR3 contains 14 residues. V was shortened by 3 bases and J by 2 bases, with 8 bases between the two germline ends. The germline CDR1 and CDR2 sequences are LGHNA and YSLEER. CDR3 residues: CASSQIVGNQPQHF. The CDR3 nucleotides are TGCGCCAGCAGCCAGATTGTCGGCAATCAGCCCCAGCATTTT.

The J gene is TRBJ2-7, the V gene TRBV7-9; 11 nucleotides align to TRBD1. V trimming: 5 bases; J trimming: 2 bases; junction bases outside the gene matches: 5. The germline CDR1 and CDR2 sequences are SEHNR and FQNEAQ (reference sequence). The CDR3 consists of 15 residues. The CDR3 loop is CASSPGTGGPYEQYF. CDR3 coding DNA: TGTGCCAGCAGCCCCGGGACAGGGGGTCCCTACGAGCAGTACTTC.

The V call is TRBV7-6, the J call TRBJ2-1, with 14 bases matching TRBD2. The germline V gene encodes CDR1 SGHVS and CDR2 FNYEAQ. The V gene end was trimmed by 5 bases and the J gene end by 10 bases; junction bases not matched to a gene: 10. The CDR3 contains 16 residues. CDR3 residues: CASSLVGTSGGGEQFF. The CDR3 bases are TGTGCCAGCAGCCTAGTCGGGACTAGCGGGGGTGGGGAGCAGTTCTTC.

This clonotype turned up a few times. The rearrangement uses TRBV20-1 and TRBJ1-2; D is perhaps TRBD1 (6 bases). The ends were cut back, 2 bases at V and 12 bases at J, with 16 bases in the middle. CDR3 length equals 12 residues. Germline-derived CDR1 and CDR2 are DFQATT and SNEGSKA (reference sequence). The CDR3 DNA reads as TGCAGTGCTAGAATCAGACAGGTCGAACACACCTTC. It yields the protein CSARIRQVEHTF.

This clonotype appeared once. The rearrangement links TRBV7-9 to TRBJ1-2, with TRBD1 matching over 7 bases. V lost 4 bases and J lost 5; bases outside the gene matches: 10. The CDR3 runs 15 residues. Germline V gives CDR1 SEHNR, CDR2 FQNEAQ (reference sequence). CDR3 residues: CASSYSGTESYGYTF. The DNA of the CDR3 is TGTGCCAGCAGCTATTCCGGGACAGAATCTTATGGCTACACCTTC.

The V and J genes are TRBV15 and TRBJ1-2; D possibly corresponds to TRBD1 (6 bases). The germline V gene has CDR1 LNHNV and CDR2 YYDKDF (reference sequence). The CDR3 spans 17 residues. The germline V and J ends were trimmed by 0 bases and 5 bases, with 19 bases remaining between them. CDR3 loop: CATSRDLSSGGGYGYTF. The CDR3 nucleotides read TGTGCCACCAGCAGAGATCTGTCCTCTGGGGGCGGGTATGGCTACACCTTC.

The genes are TRBV7-2 and TRBJ2-5, with D hard to call. The CDR3 is 12 amino acids. Germline V lookup: CDR1 SGHTA, CDR2 FQGNSA. V gave up 4 bases and J gave up 2 bases, with 5 bases separating them. CDR3 in amino acids: CASSSTQETQYF. The DNA for the CDR3 is TGTGCCAGCAGCTCTACTCAAGAGACCCAGTACTTC.

The V gene is TRBV12-3 or TRBV12-4, the J gene TRBJ2-7, with 9 nucleotides matching TRBD2. The CDR3 contains 14 residues. The ends lost 6 bases at V and 6 bases at J; junction bases unmatched: 9. The CDR3 is CASSLVAGAVEQYF. The CDR3 region has the DNA TGTGCCAGCAGCCTAGTAGCGGGAGCGGTCGAGCAGTACTTC.

This clonotype was seen just once. V and J are TRBV7-2 and TRBJ2-1, with TRBD1 matching over 8 bases. Trimming took 5 bases from V and 14 from J; bases not matched to a gene: 17. In germline, CDR1 is SGHTA, CDR2 FQGNSA. The CDR3 runs to 15 residues. CDR3 DNA sequence: TGTGCCAGCAGCGAAAGCCCCGGGGCATCACAGGGGGAGTTCTTC. Its protein is CASSESPGASQGEFF.

The rearrangement links TRBV5-5 to TRBJ1-2; D not certain. The CDR3 extends over 13 amino acids. V lost 0 bases to trimming and J lost 4 bases, with 7 bases between them. The V gene's germline CDR1 is SGHKS and CDR2 YYEKEE (reference sequence). CDR3 amino acids: CASSLAASYGYTF. CDR3 bases: TGTGCCAGCAGCTTGGCAGCAAGCTATGGCTACACCTTC.

A few counts support this clonotype. This sequence joins TRBV6-5 and TRBJ2-7; D could derive from TRBD1 or TRBD2 (5 bases each). The CDR3 loop spans 14 amino acids. Looked up from germline, CDR1 is MNHEY and CDR2 is SVGAGI. Trimming left V 2 bases short and J 2 bases short, with 10 bases between. CDR3 DNA: TGTGCCAGCAGTTACGGGGACGCAACCTACGAGCAGTACTTC. As protein: CASSYGDATYEQYF.

The chain employs TRBV29-1 and TRBJ1-1; weak D call: TRBD1 (6 bases). Germline CDR1 is SQVTM and CDR2 is ANQGSEA. V was shortened by 7 bases and J by 1 base, with 16 bases between the two germline ends. The CDR3 sequence is 14 residues long. The CDR3: CSERTGTQNTEAFF. In DNA form, the CDR3 reads TGCAGCGAAAGAACCGGGACACAGAACACTGAAGCTTTCTTT.

This rearrangement joins TRBV6-2 or TRBV6-3 to TRBJ2-5; 7 bases are shared with TRBD1. TRBJ2-7 explains the end of the DNA better; the J call may be wrong. This CDR3 is 17 amino acids long. Germline CDR1 is MNHEY and CDR2 is SVGEGT. The CDR3 sequence is CASSYPTNRGVSYEQYF. The CDR3 bases are TGTGCCAGCAGTTACCCCACCAACAGGGGTGTATCCTACGAGCAGTACTTC.

The chain carries TRBV19 and TRBJ2-3; the D gene is possibly TRBD2 (6 bases). The germline V gene has CDR1 LNHDA and CDR2 SQIVND (reference sequence). The CDR3 covers 15 residues. V lost 3 bases and J lost 5, with 15 bases in between. CDR3 protein: CASSIWAGSEDTQYF. For the CDR3, the DNA is TGTGCCAGTAGTATCTGGGCCGGGAGTGAAGATACGCAGTATTTT.

V gene TRBV10-2 combines with J gene TRBJ1-2; D remains unclear. The length of the CDR3 is 12 residues. The germline V gene has CDR1 WSHSY and CDR2 SAAADI. V lost 7 bases and J lost 5, with 11 bases in between. This CDR3 is CASTGGEYGYTF. The CDR3 nucleotides are TGCGCCAGCACCGGCGGGGAGTATGGCTACACCTTC.